This TCR beta chain was recovered during a study of OX40 agonist ivuxolimab in advanced cancers. Study at large: With a range of roughly 23 to 90, age averaged approximately 60 years, and about 80% were male. Enrollees could have had prior anti-PD-1, anti-PD-L1 or anti-CTLA-4 therapy, which more than 30% had received.

Some clones are missing from TCRdb's copy, which holds only in-frame ones; the method was immunoSEQ multiplex PCR. The sample lists 100,000 to 150,000 clones, around 90% seen once, with more than 0.7% in the top ten. V shed 3 bases, J shed 2 bases, and the junction held 13 bases outside the gene matches. Germline CDR1 reads SGHDN; CDR2 reads FVKESK. The CDR3 loop spans 17 amino acids. Specimen: CD4+ or CD8+ T cells sorted from blood, collected in a trial of the OX40 agonist ivuxolimab. The V and J genes are TRBV14 and TRBJ2-7; TRBD1 matches at 7 bases. The receptor was isolated from an adult with an advanced solid tumor such as melanoma, head and neck, liver or kidney cancer. As DNA, the CDR3 is TGTGCCAGCAGCCAGATGAGACCGGGACAGCCGGCCTACGAGCAGTACTTC. This sequence encodes CASSQMRPGQPAYEQYF.